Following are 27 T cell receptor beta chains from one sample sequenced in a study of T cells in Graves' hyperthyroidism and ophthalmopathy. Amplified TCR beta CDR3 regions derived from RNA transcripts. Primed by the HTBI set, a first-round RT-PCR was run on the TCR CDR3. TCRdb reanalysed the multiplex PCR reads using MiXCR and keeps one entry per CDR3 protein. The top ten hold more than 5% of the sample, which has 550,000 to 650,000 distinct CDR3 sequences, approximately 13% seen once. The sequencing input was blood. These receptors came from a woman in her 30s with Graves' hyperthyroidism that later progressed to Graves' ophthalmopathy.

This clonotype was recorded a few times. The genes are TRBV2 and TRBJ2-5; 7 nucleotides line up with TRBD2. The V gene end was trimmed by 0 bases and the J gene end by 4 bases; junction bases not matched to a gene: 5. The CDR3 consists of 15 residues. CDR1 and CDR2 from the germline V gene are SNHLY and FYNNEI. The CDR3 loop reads CASSEAGGGGETQYF. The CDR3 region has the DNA TGTGCCAGCAGTGAAGCGGGGGGGGGGGGAGAGACCCAGTACTTC.

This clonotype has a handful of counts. The CDR3 sequence: CASTTDEKLFF. CDR3 nucleotide sequence: TGTGCCAGCACCACGGATGAAAAACTGTTTTTT. V gene TRBV25-1 combines with J gene TRBJ1-4; D is unclear. CDR1 and CDR2 from the germline V gene are MGHDK and SYGVNS. CDR3 length: 11 residues. Deletions cut 7 bases from V and 6 bases from J, with 6 bases between.

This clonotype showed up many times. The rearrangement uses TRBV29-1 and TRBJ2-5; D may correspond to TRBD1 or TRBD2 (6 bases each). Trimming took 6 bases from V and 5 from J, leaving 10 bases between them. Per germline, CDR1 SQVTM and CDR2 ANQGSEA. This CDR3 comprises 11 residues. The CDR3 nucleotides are TGCAGCGTGGAGGGGGATGAGACCCAGTACTTC. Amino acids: CSVEGDETQYF. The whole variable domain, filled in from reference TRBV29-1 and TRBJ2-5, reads SAVISQKPSRDICQRGTSLTIQCQVDSQVTMMFWYRQQPGQSLTLIATANQGSEATYESGFVIDKFPISRPNLTFSTLTVSNMSPEDSSIYLCSVEGDETQYFGPGTRLLVL.

The CDR3 DNA reads TGTGCCAGTAGTATACAGGGAAACACAGATACGCAGTATTTT. Its translation is CASSIQGNTDTQYF. V gene TRBV19 combines with J gene TRBJ2-3; TRBD1 might be the D (5 bases). This CDR3 spans 14 amino acids. Looked up from germline, CDR1 is LNHDA and CDR2 is SQIVND (reference sequence). Trimming stripped 2 bases from V and 2 bases from J, with 8 bases between.

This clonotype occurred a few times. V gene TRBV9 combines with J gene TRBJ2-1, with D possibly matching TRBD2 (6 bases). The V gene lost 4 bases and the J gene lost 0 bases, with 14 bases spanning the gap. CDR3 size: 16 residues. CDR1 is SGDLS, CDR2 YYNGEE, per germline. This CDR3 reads CASSSHLGGSYNEQFF. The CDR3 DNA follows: TGTGCCAGCAGCTCACACCTGGGGGGCTCCTACAATGAGCAGTTCTTC.

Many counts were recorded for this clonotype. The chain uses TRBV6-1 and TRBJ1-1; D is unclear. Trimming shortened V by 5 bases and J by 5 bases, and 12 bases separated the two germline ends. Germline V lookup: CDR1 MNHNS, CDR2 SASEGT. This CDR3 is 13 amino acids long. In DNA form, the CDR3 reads TGTGCCAGCAGTCGGCAGTATAAAACTGAAGCTTTCTTT. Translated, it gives CASSRQYKTEAFF.

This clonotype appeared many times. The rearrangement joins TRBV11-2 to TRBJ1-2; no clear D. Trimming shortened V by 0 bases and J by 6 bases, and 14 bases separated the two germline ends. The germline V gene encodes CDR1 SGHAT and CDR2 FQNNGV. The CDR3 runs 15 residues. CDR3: CASSLDLGISDGYTF. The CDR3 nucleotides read TGTGCCAGCAGCTTAGATTTGGGTATAAGTGATGGCTACACCTTC. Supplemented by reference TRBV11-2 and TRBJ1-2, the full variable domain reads EAGVAQSPRYKIIEKRQSVAFWCNPISGHATLYWYQQILGQGPKLLIQFQNNGVVDDSQLPKDRFSAERLKGVDSTLKIQPAKLEDSAVYLCASSLDLGISDGYTFGSGTRLTVV.

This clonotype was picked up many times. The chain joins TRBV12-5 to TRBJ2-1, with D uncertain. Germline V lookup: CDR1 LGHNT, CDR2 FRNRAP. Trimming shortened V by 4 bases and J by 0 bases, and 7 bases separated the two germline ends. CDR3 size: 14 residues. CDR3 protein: CASGYPSSYNEQFF. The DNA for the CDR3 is TGTGCTAGTGGTTACCCTAGCTCCTACAATGAGCAGTTCTTC.

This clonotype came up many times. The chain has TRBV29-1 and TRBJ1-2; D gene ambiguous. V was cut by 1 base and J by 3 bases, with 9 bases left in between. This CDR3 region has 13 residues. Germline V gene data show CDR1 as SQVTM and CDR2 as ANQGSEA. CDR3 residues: CSVEGEMDYGYTF. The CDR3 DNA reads TGCAGCGTTGAAGGCGAAATGGACTATGGCTACACCTTC.

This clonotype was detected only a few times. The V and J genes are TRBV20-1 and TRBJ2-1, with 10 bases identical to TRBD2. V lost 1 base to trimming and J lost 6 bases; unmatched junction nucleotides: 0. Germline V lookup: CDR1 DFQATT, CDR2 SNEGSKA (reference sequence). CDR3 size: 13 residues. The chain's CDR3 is CSARGLAGNEQFF. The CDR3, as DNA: TGCAGTGCTAGAGGACTAGCGGGCAATGAGCAGTTCTTC.

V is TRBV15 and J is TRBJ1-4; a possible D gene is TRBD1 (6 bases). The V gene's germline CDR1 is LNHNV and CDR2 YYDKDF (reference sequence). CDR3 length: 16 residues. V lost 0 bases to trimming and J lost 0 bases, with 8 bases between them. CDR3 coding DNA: TGTGCCACCAGCAGAGAAGGACAGCCAACTAATGAAAAACTGTTTTTT. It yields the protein CATSREGQPTNEKLFF.

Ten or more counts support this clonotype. The CDR3 bases are TGTGCCAGCACCCATCCTTTCCTGGTTGGGCCCTACAATGAGCAGTTCTTC. This encodes CASTHPFLVGPYNEQFF. This rearrangement joins TRBV12-3 or TRBV12-4 to TRBJ2-1; no clear D. The CDR3 is 17 amino acids. Deletions cut 7 bases from V and 2 bases from J, with 21 bases between.

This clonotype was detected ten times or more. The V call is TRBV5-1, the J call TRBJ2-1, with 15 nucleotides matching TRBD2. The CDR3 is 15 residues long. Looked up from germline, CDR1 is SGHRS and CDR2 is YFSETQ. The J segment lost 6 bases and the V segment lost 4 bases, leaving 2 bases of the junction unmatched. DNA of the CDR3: TGCGCCAGCAGCCGGGGACTAGCGGGAGGCAATGAGCAGTTCTTC. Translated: CASSRGLAGGNEQFF.

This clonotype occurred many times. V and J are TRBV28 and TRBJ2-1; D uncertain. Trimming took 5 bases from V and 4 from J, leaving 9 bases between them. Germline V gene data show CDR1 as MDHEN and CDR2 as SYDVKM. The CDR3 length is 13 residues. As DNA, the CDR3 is TGTGCCAGCAGTCCCCTTGTGTACAATGAGCAGTTCTTC. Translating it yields CASSPLVYNEQFF.

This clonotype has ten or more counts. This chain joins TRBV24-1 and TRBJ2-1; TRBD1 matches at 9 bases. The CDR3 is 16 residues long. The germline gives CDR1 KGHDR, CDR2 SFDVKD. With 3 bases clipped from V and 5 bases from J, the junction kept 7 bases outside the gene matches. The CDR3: CATSDHGTGLDNEQFF. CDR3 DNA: TGTGCCACCAGTGATCATGGGACAGGGTTGGACAATGAGCAGTTCTTC.

Written as DNA, the CDR3 is TGTGCCAGCAGTTACGACGGAGACAGAGGGTCTGAAGCTTTCTTT. Its protein is CASSYDGDRGSEAFF. The chain employs TRBV6-9 and TRBJ1-1, with a possible D match to TRBD1 (5 bases). CDR1 and CDR2 (germline): MNHGY, SVAAGI. The CDR3 sequence is 15 residues long. Trimming removed 3 bases from V and 6 bases from J, with 17 bases in between.

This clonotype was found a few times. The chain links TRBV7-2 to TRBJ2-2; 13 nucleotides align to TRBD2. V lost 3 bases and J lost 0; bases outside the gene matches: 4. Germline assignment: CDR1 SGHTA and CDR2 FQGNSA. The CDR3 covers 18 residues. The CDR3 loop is CASSLSGLAGTNTGELFF. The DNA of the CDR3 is TGTGCCAGCAGCTTGTCGGGACTAGCGGGAACGAACACCGGGGAGCTGTTTTTT.

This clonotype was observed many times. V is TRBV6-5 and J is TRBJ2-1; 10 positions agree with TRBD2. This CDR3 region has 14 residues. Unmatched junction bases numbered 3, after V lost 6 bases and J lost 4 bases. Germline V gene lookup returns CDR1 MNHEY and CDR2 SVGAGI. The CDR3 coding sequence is TGTGCCAGCAGCGGGACTAGCGCTTACAATGAGCAGTTCTTC. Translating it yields CASSGTSAYNEQFF.

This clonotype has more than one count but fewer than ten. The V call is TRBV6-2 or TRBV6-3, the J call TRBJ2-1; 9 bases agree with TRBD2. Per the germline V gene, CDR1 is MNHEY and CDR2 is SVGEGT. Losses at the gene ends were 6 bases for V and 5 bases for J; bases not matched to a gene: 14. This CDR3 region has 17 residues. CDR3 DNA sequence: TGTGCCAGCAGACTATACATGGGACTAGCAGGGCACAATGAGCAGTTCTTC. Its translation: CASRLYMGLAGHNEQFF.

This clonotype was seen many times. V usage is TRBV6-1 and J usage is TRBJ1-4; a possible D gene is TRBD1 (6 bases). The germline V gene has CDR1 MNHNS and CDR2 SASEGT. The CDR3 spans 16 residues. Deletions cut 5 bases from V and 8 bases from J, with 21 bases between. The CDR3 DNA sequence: TGTGCCAGCAGTTACGGCGGGGGCCTTGCTCCGGAAAAACTGTTTTTT. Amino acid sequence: CASSYGGGLAPEKLFF.

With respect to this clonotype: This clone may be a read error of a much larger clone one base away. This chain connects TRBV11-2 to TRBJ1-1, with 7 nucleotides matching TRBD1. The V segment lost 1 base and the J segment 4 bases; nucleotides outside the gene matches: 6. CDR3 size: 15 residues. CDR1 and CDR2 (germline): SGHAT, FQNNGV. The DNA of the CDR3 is TGTGCCAGCAGCTTAGCGGGACAGATGAGCACTGAAGCTTTCTTT. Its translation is CASSLAGQMSTEAFF.

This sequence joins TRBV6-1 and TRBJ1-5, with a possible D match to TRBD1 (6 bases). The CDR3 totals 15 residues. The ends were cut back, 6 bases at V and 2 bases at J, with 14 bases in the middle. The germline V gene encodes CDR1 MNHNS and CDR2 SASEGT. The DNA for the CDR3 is TGTGCCAGCAGCGACGGGACAATTTGCAATCAGCCCCAGCATTTT. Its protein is CASSDGTICNQPQHF.

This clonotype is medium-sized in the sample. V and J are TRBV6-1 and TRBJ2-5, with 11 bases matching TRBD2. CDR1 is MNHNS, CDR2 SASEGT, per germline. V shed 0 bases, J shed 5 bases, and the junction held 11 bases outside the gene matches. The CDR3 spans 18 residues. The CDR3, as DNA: TGTGCCAGCAGTGAAGCGACTTGGACTAGCGGGCCGCAGGAGACCCAGTACTTC. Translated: CASSEATWTSGPQETQYF.

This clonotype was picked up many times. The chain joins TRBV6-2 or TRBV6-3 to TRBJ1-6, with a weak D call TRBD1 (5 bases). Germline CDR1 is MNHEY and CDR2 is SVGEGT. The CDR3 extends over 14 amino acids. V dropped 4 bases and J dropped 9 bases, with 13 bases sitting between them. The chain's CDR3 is CASSWDEGTSPLHF. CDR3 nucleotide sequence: TGTGCCAGCAGTTGGGATGAGGGGACTTCACCCCTCCACTTT.

The CDR3 loop is CASSRTAGSGVGNEQFF. The CDR3 DNA reads TGTGCCAGCAGCCGGACCGCGGGTAGCGGGGTGGGGAATGAGCAGTTCTTC. The V and J genes are TRBV11-3 and TRBJ2-1, with 8 bases matching TRBD2. CDR1 and CDR2 from the germline V gene are SGHNT and YENEEA. The CDR3 is 17 residues long. The J segment lost 7 bases and the V segment lost 5 bases, leaving 16 bases of the junction unmatched.

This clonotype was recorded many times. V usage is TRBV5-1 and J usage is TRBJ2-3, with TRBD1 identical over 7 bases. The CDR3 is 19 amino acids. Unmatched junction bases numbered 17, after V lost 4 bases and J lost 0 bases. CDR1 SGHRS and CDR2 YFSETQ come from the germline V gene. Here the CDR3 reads CASSVTGTDSSYSTDTQYF. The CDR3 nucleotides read TGCGCCAGCAGCGTTACCGGGACAGATAGCAGCTATAGCACAGATACGCAGTATTTT.

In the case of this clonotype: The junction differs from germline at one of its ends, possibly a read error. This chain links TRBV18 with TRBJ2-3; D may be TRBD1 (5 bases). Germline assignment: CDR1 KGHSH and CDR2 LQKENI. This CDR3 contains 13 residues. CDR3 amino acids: CVSSPGPTDTQYF. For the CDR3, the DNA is TGTGTCAGCTCACCAGGGCCGACAGATACGCAGTATTTT.